Sequencing of this T cell receptor (beta chain) was carried out in a study of shared clonotypes between healthy human individuals. At the level of the study: Per donor, CD8 memory used one plate, CD8 naive used two, CD4 memory used three and CD4 naive used three. General observations from the study: Non-shared clonotypes were found to have lower generation probabilities than the clonotypes that were shared by all four of the sorted-subset donors.

The germline CDR1 and CDR2 sequences are SGHRS and YFSETQ. The CDR3 consists of 14 residues. V was shortened by 0 bases and J by 2 bases, with 9 bases between the two germline ends. On this clone: What it binds is not known. Other nucleotide sequences in the sample specify the same CDR3.

Libraries were prepared by immunoSEQ multiplex PCR; TCRdb keeps only in-frame clonotypes and omits some of them. The sample carries millions of clones, roughly 96% recorded once. The chain couples TRBV5-1 to TRBJ2-7; tentative D call: TRBD1 (6 bases). Sequencing was performed on naive CD4+ T cells sorted from blood. Documented subset: CD45RA+ positively selected. The receptor's source is a man younger than 35 in good health. CDR3: CASSLGGGPYEQYF. CDR3 sequence (DNA): TGCGCCAGCAGCTTGGGAGGGGGTCCCTACGAGCAGTACTTC.